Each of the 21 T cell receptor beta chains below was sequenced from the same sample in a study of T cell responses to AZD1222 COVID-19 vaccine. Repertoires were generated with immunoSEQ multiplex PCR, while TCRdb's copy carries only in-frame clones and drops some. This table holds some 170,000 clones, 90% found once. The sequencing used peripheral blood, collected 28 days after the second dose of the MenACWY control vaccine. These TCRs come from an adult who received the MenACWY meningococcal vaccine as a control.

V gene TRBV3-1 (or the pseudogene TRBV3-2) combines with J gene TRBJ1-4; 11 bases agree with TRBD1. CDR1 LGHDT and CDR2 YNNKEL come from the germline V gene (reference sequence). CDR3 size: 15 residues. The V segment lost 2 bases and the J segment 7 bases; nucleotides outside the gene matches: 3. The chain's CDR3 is CASSQLGQGAEKLFF. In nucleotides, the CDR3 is TGTGCCAGCAGCCAACTAGGACAGGGGGCTGAAAAACTGTTTTTT.

In DNA form, the CDR3 reads TGTGCCAGCAGTTTGGGGGTTCGTGAAAAACTGTTTTTT. Translated: CASSLGVREKLFF. The chain is built from TRBV28 and TRBJ1-4, with D possibly being TRBD1 (5 bases). Trimming cost V 3 bases and J 7 bases, with 9 bases left between them. This CDR3 has 13 amino acids. Germline CDR1 reads MDHEN; CDR2 reads SYDVKM.

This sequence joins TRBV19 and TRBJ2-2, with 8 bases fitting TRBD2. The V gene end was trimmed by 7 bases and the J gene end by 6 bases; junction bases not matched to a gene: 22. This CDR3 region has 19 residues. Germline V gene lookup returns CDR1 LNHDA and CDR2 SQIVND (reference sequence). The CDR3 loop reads CASTLQRWREEGRAGELFF. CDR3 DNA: TGTGCCAGTACCCTCCAGAGGTGGCGGGAGGAGGGGAGAGCCGGGGAGCTGTTTTTT.

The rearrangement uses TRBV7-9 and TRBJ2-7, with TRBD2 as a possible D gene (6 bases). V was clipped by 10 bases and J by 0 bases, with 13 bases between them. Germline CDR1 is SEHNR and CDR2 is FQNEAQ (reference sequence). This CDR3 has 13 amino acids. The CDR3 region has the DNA TGTGCCACGAATCGGGGGAGCTCCTACGAGCAGTACTTC. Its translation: CATNRGSSYEQYF. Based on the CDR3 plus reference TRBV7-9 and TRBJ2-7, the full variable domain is DTGVSQNPRHKITKRGQNVTFRCDPISEHNRLYWYRQTLGQGPEFLTYFQNEAQLEKSRLLSDRFSAERPKGSFSTLEIQRTEQGDSAMYLCATNRGSSYEQYFGPGTRLTVT.

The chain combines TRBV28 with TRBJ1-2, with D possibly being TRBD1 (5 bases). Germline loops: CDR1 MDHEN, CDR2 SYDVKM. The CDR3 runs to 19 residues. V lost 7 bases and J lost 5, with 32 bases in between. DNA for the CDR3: TGTGCCAGCAACAGGCCAGGAGTCCAGGTCGGGTCGGGCGTTTATGGCTACACCTTC. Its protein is CASNRPGVQVGSGVYGYTF.

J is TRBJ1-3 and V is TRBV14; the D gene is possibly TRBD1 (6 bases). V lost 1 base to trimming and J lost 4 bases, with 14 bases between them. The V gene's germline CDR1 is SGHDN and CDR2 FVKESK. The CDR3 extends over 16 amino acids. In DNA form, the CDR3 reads TGTGCCAGCAGCCAAGTACCGGGGGCGCGGGGAAACACCATATATTTT. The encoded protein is CASSQVPGARGNTIYF.

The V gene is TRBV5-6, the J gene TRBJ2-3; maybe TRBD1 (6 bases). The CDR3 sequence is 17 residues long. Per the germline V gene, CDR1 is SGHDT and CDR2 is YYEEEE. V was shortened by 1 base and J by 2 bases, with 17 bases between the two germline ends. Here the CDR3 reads CASSLLGARGVTDTQYF. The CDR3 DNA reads TGTGCCAGCAGCTTGTTGGGGGCTAGGGGAGTCACAGATACGCAGTATTTT.

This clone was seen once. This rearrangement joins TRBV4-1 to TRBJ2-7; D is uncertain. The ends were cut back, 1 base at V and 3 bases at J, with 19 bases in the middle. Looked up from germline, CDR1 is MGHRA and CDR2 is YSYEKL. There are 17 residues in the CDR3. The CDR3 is CASSQGRTPYSYYEQYF. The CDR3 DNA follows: TGCGCCAGCAGCCAAGGTAGAACCCCCTACAGTTACTACGAGCAGTACTTC.

Here the CDR3 reads CASTSGAHTQYF. The CDR3 coding sequence is TGTGCCAGCACCTCCGGCGCTCATACGCAGTATTTT. The genes are TRBV2 and TRBJ2-3; D is undetermined. The CDR3 covers 12 residues. Trimming cost V 7 bases and J 7 bases, with 12 bases left between them. CDR1 is SNHLY and CDR2 is FYNNEI in the germline V gene.

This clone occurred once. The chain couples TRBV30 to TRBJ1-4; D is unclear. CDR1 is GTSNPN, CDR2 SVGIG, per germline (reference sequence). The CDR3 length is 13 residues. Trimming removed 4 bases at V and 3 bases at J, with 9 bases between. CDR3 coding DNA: TGTGCCTGGAAAAGGTTGTCTAATGAAAAACTGTTTTTT. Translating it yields CAWKRLSNEKLFF.

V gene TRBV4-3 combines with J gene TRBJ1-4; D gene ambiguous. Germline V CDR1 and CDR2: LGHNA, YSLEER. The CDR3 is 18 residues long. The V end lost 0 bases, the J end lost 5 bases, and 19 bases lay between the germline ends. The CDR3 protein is CASSQEGKVDRGNEKLFF. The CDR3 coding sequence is TGCGCCAGCAGCCAAGAGGGAAAAGTGGACCGAGGAAATGAAAAACTGTTTTTT.

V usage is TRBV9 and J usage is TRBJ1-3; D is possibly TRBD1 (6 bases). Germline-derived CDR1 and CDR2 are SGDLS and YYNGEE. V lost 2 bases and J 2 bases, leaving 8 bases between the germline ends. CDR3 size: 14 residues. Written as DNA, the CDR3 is TGTGCCAGCAGCGTCCAGGGGCCTGGAAACACCATATATTTT. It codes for CASSVQGPGNTIYF.

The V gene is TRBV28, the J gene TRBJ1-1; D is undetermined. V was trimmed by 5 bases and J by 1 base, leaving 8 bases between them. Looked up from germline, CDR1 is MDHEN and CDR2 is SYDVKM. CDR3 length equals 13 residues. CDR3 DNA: TGTGCCAGCAGTCAAGGCGAGAACACTGAAGCTTTCTTT. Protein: CASSQGENTEAFF.

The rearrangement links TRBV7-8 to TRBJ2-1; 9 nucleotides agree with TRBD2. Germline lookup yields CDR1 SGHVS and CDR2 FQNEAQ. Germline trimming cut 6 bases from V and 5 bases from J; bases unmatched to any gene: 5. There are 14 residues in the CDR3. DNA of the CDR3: TGTGCCAGCAGGTTTAGCGGGGGACACAATGAGCAGTTCTTC. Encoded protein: CASRFSGGHNEQFF.

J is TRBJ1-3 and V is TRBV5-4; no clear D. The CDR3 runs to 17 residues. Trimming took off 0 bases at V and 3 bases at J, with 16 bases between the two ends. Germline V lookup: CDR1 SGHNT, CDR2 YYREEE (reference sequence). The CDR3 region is CASSLESGRLNGNTIYF. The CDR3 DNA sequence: TGTGCCAGCAGCTTGGAATCAGGACGTCTTAATGGAAACACCATATATTTT.

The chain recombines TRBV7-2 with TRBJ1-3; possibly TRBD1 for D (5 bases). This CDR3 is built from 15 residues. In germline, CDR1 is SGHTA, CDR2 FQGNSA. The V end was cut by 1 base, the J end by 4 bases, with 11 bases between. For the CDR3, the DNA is TGTGCCAGCAGCTTAGAGCGGGGCTTCGGAAACACCATATATTTT. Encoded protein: CASSLERGFGNTIYF.

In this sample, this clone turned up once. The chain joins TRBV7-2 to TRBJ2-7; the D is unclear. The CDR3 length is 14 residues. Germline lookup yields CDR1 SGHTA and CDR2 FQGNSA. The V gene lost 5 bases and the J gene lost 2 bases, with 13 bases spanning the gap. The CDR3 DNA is TGTGCCAGCAGCCCAGACCGTTTTACCTACGAGCAGTACTTC. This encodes CASSPDRFTYEQYF.

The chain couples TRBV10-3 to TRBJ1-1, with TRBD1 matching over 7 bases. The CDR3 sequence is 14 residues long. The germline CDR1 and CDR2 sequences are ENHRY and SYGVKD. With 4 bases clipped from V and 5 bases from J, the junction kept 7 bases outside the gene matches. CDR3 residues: CAISGRQGGTEAFF. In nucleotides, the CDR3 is TGTGCCATCAGTGGCCGACAGGGCGGGACTGAAGCTTTCTTT.

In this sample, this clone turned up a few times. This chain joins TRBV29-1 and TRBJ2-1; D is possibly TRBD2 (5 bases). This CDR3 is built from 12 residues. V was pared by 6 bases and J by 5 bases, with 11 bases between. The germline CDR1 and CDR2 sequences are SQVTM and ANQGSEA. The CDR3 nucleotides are TGCAGCGTCTTCGGGGATAACAATGAGCAGTTCTTC. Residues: CSVFGDNNEQFF.

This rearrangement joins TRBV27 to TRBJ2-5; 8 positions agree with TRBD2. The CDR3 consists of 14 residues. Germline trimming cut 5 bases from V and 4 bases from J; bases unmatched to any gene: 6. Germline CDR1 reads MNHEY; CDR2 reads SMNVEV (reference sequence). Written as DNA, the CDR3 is TGTGCCAGCAGTAACAGCGGGAGAGGAGAGACCCAGTACTTC. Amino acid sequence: CASSNSGRGETQYF.

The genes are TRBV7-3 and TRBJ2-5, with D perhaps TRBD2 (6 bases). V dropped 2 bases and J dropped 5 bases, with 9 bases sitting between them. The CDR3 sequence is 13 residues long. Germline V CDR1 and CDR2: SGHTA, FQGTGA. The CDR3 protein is CASSLVGGETQYF. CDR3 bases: TGTGCCAGCAGCTTAGTGGGAGGCGAGACCCAGTACTTC.